These 17 T cell receptor beta chains came from one sample sequenced in a study of T-cell memory formation after mild COVID-19. TCRdb redid the calling of the 5' RACE reads with MiXCR, one entry per CDR3 protein. This sample has 150,000 to 200,000 distinct CDR3 sequences; around 10% occur once, and the top ten carry approximately 3.8%. Sequencing was performed on PBMCs or a T cell subset sorted from them (not recorded which). Receptors were obtained from a young man who had mild COVID-19 (a few samples of this study predate the infection). Cell type and time point are not known.

This clonotype appeared many times. This chain links TRBV5-1 with TRBJ2-3; unclear D gene. This CDR3 region has 16 residues. CDR1 and CDR2 from the germline V gene are SGHRS and YFSETQ. Trimming left V 0 bases short and J 0 bases short, with 11 bases between. The CDR3 region is CASSLASSRSTDTQYF. In DNA form, the CDR3 reads TGCGCCAGCAGCTTGGCCAGTAGTCGAAGCACAGATACGCAGTATTTT.

This clonotype was counted between two and nine times. The V gene is TRBV12-3 or TRBV12-4, the J gene TRBJ1-5; D remains unclear. V was shortened by 3 bases and J by 1 base, with 10 bases between the two germline ends. The CDR3 extends over 15 amino acids. In nucleotides, the CDR3 is TGTGCCAGCAGTTTTGCGAGACAAAGCAATCAGCCCCAGCATTTT. Its protein is CASSFARQSNQPQHF.

This clonotype was counted between two and nine times. The V and J genes are TRBV12-3 or TRBV12-4 and TRBJ2-4; TRBD1 is a possible D gene (5 bases). This CDR3 region has 14 residues. Trimming took 6 bases from V and 0 from J, leaving 9 bases between them. Here the CDR3 reads CASSQGVAKNIQYF. CDR3 sequence (DNA): TGTGCCAGCAGCCAAGGGGTAGCCAAAAACATTCAGTACTTC.

Details on this clonotype: Mismatch with germline at one junction end may stem from a read error. The chain combines TRBV20-1 with TRBJ1-1; D call uncertain. Germline CDR1 DFQATT, CDR2 SNEGSKA (reference sequence). The CDR3 has 14 amino acids. The CDR3 DNA reads TGCAGTGCCAGAGGAACGCTCATGAACACTGAAGCTTTCTTT. Translation: CSARGTLMNTEAFF.

The chain carries TRBV7-2 and TRBJ2-3; D not resolved. Trimming removed 9 bases at V and 4 bases at J, with 14 bases between. The CDR3 contains 13 residues. Germline CDR1 reads SGHTA; CDR2 reads FQGNSA. The chain's CDR3 is CARSLGGADTQYF. The CDR3 DNA follows: TGTGCCAGAAGCCTAGGTGGTGCAGATACGCAGTATTTT.

This clonotype showed up just a few times. The chain couples TRBV5-6 to TRBJ2-3, with 12 bases aligning to TRBD2. Losses at the gene ends were 4 bases for V and 1 base for J; bases not matched to a gene: 4. The germline gives CDR1 SGHDT, CDR2 YYEEEE. CDR3 size: 16 residues. The CDR3 reads CASSDRLAGGTDTQYF. For the CDR3, the DNA is TGTGCCAGCAGCGATCGACTAGCGGGGGGCACAGATACGCAGTATTTT.

The genes are TRBV12-3 or TRBV12-4 and TRBJ2-3; weak D call: TRBD1 (6 bases). The CDR3 consists of 17 residues. Deletions cut 5 bases from V and 4 bases from J, with 22 bases between. The CDR3 protein is CASSLPVGGPKADTQYF. CDR3 bases: TGTGCCAGCAGTCTCCCAGTAGGGGGTCCCAAGGCAGATACGCAGTATTTT.

This clonotype was detected many times. The junction does not match germline at one end; this may be a read error. V and J are TRBV7-7 and TRBJ2-5; 8 bases fit TRBD2. This CDR3 contains 14 residues. Germline assignment: CDR1 SSHAT and CDR2 FNYEAQ (reference sequence). The chain's CDR3 is CASSLAGLQETQYF. In DNA form, the CDR3 reads TGTGCTAGCAGCTTAGCGGGGCTACAAGAGACCCAGTACTTC.

This clonotype was counted between two and nine times. Mismatch with germline at one junction end may stem from a read error. The rearrangement joins TRBV11-1 to TRBJ2-7; 15 bases are shared with TRBD2. The CDR3 contains 14 residues. Per germline, CDR1 SGHAT and CDR2 FQDESV (reference sequence). In DNA form, the CDR3 reads TGTGCCAGCAGCTCGGGACTAGCGGGGGGCCGACGGAAGTTC. Translated: CASSSGLAGGRRKF.

This clonotype was recorded at least ten times. This chain uses TRBV7-6 with TRBJ1-5; D possibly corresponds to TRBD1 (5 bases). The CDR3 totals 13 residues. Per the germline V gene, CDR1 is SGHVS and CDR2 is FNYEAQ. Trimming took off 4 bases at V and 5 bases at J, with 9 bases between the two ends. The CDR3 DNA is TGTGCCAGCAGCTCAGGGTACTATCAGCCCCAGCATTTT. It specifies CASSSGYYQPQHF.

This clonotype has just a few counts. This chain joins TRBV20-1 and TRBJ2-7; D might be TRBD1 or TRBD2, each matching 6 bases. Trimming removed 6 bases from V and 1 base from J, with 19 bases in between. In germline, CDR1 is DFQATT, CDR2 SNEGSKA (reference sequence). This CDR3 spans 15 amino acids. CDR3: CSAVRPGAISYEQYF. In DNA form, the CDR3 reads TGCAGTGCCGTCCGTCCGGGGGCCATATCCTACGAGCAGTACTTC.

Worth noting for this clonotype: A much larger clone lies one base from this, so it may be a read error. This chain uses TRBV2 with TRBJ2-3; the D gene could be TRBD1 or TRBD2 (5 bases each). The germline gives CDR1 SNHLY, CDR2 FYNNEI. Trimming removed 5 bases at V and 5 bases at J, with 20 bases between. The CDR3 runs to 16 residues. The CDR3 DNA sequence: TGTGCCAGCAGTACCCCGGGGCGGTGGGGAAGAGATACGCAGTATTTT. This codes for CASSTPGRWGRDTQYF.

The rearrangement joins TRBV24-1 to TRBJ2-5, with 8 bases that match TRBD2. CDR1 is KGHDR, CDR2 SFDVKD, per germline. The CDR3 length is 15 residues. With 3 bases clipped from V and 6 bases from J, the junction kept 8 bases outside the gene matches. For the CDR3, the DNA is TGTGCCACCAGTGATCCGGGGGGGTCCTGGCAGACCCAGTACTTC. Protein sequence: CATSDPGGSWQTQYF.

This clonotype was counted only a few times. This sequence joins TRBV6-5 and TRBJ1-1; possible D gene TRBD1, 5 bases. Germline V gene data show CDR1 as MNHEY and CDR2 as SVGAGI. The CDR3 is made up of 13 amino acids. The V end lost 4 bases, the J end lost 6 bases, and 12 bases lay between the germline ends. The chain's CDR3 is CASSSQGVAEAFF. The CDR3 nucleotides are TGTGCCAGCAGTTCCCAGGGAGTCGCTGAAGCTTTCTTT.

V gene TRBV20-1 combines with J gene TRBJ1-2, with D possibly TRBD1 on 6 matching bases. The germline V and J ends were trimmed by 7 bases and 5 bases, with 11 bases remaining between them. Germline V gene sequence: CDR1 DFQATT, CDR2 SNEGSKA (reference sequence). The CDR3 totals 11 residues. This CDR3 reads CSGTGTYGYTF. As DNA, the CDR3 is TGCAGTGGAACAGGGACGTATGGCTACACCTTC.

This clonotype was counted only a few times. CDR3: CASRQASGGPFETQYF. The CDR3 DNA reads TGTGCCAGCAGGCAAGCTAGCGGGGGGCCCTTTGAGACCCAGTACTTC. V usage is TRBV7-9 and J usage is TRBJ2-5, with 11 bases aligning to TRBD2. The CDR3 consists of 16 residues. V shed 6 bases and J 5 bases; nucleotides not matched to a gene: 11. Germline V lookup: CDR1 SEHNR, CDR2 FQNEAQ (reference sequence).

This clonotype was seen more than once but under ten times. The chain carries TRBV19 and TRBJ2-3; D is unclear. The CDR3 runs 14 residues. Trimming shortened V by 5 bases and J by 6 bases, and 15 bases separated the two germline ends. Germline CDR1 and CDR2: LNHDA and SQIVND (reference sequence). CDR3 residues: CASSGMPRVDTQYF. DNA of the CDR3: TGTGCCAGTAGTGGCATGCCCCGCGTGGATACGCAGTATTTT.